A selection of T cell receptor beta chains follows, all from one sample in a study of OX40 agonist ivuxolimab in advanced cancers. Repertoires were generated with immunoSEQ multiplex PCR, while TCRdb's copy carries only in-frame clones and drops some. The sample records under 90,000 clones, 75% to 90% being singletons. The sample was CD4+ or CD8+ T cells sorted from blood, taken in a trial of the OX40 agonist ivuxolimab. The receptor set was obtained from an adult with an advanced solid tumor such as melanoma, head and neck, liver or kidney cancer. Each CDR3 is given with its conserved first and last residue. The order of the fields is CDR3 DNA, CDR3 protein, D gene, J gene, V gene, clone size. A D gene is named only where the DNA matches it firmly. For some rows the clone size is stated as once, few or many, or as a class when expanded; others skip it.

TGTGCCAGCAGCTCCCCGGTGGGCGAGCAGTACTTC CASSSPVGEQYF - TRBJ2-7 TRBV7-2 -
TGTGCCAGCTTAACTAGCTCTTATAATGAGCAGTTCTTC CASLTSSYNEQFF - TRBJ2-1 TRBV2 once
TGTGCCAGCAGTTCACCGGGACAGGGGGACTATGGCTACACCTTC CASSSPGQGDYGYTF TRBD1 TRBJ1-2 TRBV27 -
TGCGCCAGCAGCCCGAGACAGGGGGCAACTAATGAAAAACTGTTTTTT CASSPRQGATNEKLFF TRBD1 TRBJ1-4 TRBV5-1 -
TGTGCCAGCAGTCCTTTGACAGGGGTGTCCTACGAGCAGTACTTC CASSPLTGVSYEQYF TRBD1 TRBJ2-7 TRBV28 -
TGCGCCAGCAGCTTGCGTGGTGCGAACACTGAAGCTTTCTTT CASSLRGANTEAFF - TRBJ1-1 TRBV5-1 -
TGTGCCACCAGCAGAGAGAGAGGGAATGGCTACACCTTC CATSRERGNGYTF - TRBJ1-2 TRBV15 -
TGTGCCAGCAGCTTGGTCCGAAATTCACCCCTCCACTTT CASSLVRNSPLHF - TRBJ1-6 TRBV5-8 -
TGCAGCGTACGGGACAGCTCTAATGAAAAACTGTTTTTT CSVRDSSNEKLFF TRBD1 TRBJ1-4 TRBV29-1 -
TGTGCCAGCAGAATAGAGTCTGGCGGCTACACCTTC CASRIESGGYTF - TRBJ1-2 TRBV6-6 -
TGTACCAGCTCACCGGAAGTAAACGAAAAACTGTTTTTT CTSSPEVNEKLFF - TRBJ1-4 TRBV18 -
TGTGCCAGCTCAGCCGCCTACGAGCAGTACTTC CASSAAYEQYF - TRBJ2-7 TRBV18 -
TGTGCCTGGAGCTCAGGGGGCAATGAGCAGTTCTTC CAWSSGGNEQFF TRBD1 TRBJ2-1 TRBV30 -
TGTGCCAGTAGGGCGACTAGCGGGGCACCCCCGTATTTT CASRATSGAPPYF TRBD2 TRBJ2-3 TRBV19 -
TGTGCCAGCCGTAAGCCACAGACTAACTATGGCTACACCTTC CASRKPQTNYGYTF - TRBJ1-2 TRBV19 -
TGTGCCAGCAGCCTTACAAGGGGGCCGGCTGAAGCTTTCTTT CASSLTRGPAEAFF TRBD1 TRBJ1-1 TRBV6-6 -
TGTGCCAGCAGTTACGGAAGCAATCAGCCCCAGCATTTT CASSYGSNQPQHF - TRBJ1-5 TRBV28 -
TGTGCCAGTAGTCCCGCAACGGTCTCTTCCGGGCAGTTCTTC CASSPATVSSGQFF - TRBJ2-1 TRBV19 -
TGTGCCAGCAGCTTAGGGTCGAACACCGGGGAGCTGTTTTTT CASSLGSNTGELFF - TRBJ2-2 TRBV7-9 -
TGTGCCAGCAGCAACGCGGTGGTGGACAATGAGCAGTTCTTC CASSNAVVDNEQFF - TRBJ2-1 TRBV11-3 -
TGTGCCAGCAGGAACACAATGAACACTGAAGCTTTCTTT CASRNTMNTEAFF - TRBJ1-1 TRBV28 -
TGTGCCAGCTCACCTGGAGGGGACAATGAGCAGTTCTTC CASSPGGDNEQFF - TRBJ2-1 TRBV18 -
TGTGCCAGCAGTTCTGTTGAAGGCCTCCATAGCAATCAGCCCCAGCATTTT CASSSVEGLHSNQPQHF - TRBJ1-5 TRBV28 -
TGTGCCATCAGGGTTAGCGGGGGCACAGATACGCAGTATTTT CAIRVSGGTDTQYF TRBD2 TRBJ2-3 TRBV10-3 few
TGTGCCAGCAGTAATGAAAAACTGTTTTTT CASSNEKLFF - TRBJ1-4 TRBV2 -
TGCGCCAGCGGAGCTACCGGGACAGCCAACACTGAAGCTTTCTTT CASGATGTANTEAFF TRBD1 TRBJ1-1 TRBV5-1 -
TGTGCCTGGAGTGTACAAAGGGGTAGTAGCTATGGCTACACCTTC CAWSVQRGSSYGYTF - TRBJ1-2 TRBV30 -
TGCGCCAGCAGCTTCTCCTACGAGCAGTACTTC CASSFSYEQYF - TRBJ2-7 TRBV5-1 once
TGTGCCAGCAGCTTGGGTTCGGGCAGGGGAAATCAGCCCCAGCATTTT CASSLGSGRGNQPQHF - TRBJ1-5 TRBV5-5 -
TGCGCCAGCAGCCAGAGAGCGGCGGCCGGGGAGCTGTTTTTT CASSQRAAAGELFF - TRBJ2-2 TRBV4-3 -
TGTGCCAGCAGCTACGACAGGGGCCAAGAGACCCAGTACTTC CASSYDRGQETQYF TRBD1 TRBJ2-5 TRBV28 -
TGTGCCAGCAGCTCACAGGGGGCGAGCTCCTACGAGCAGTACTTC CASSSQGASSYEQYF TRBD1 TRBJ2-7 TRBV28 -
TGTGCCAGCAGCCCGGCGGGCTGGCCCAGCTCCTACGAGCAGTACTTC CASSPAGWPSSYEQYF - TRBJ2-7 TRBV7-2 -
TGTGCCTGGAGAGGTTTACTCACCGGGGAGCTGTTTTTT CAWRGLLTGELFF - TRBJ2-2 TRBV30 -
TGTGCCAGCAGCCTCGCCCCAGGCGCCTACGAGCAGTACTTC CASSLAPGAYEQYF - TRBJ2-7 TRBV7-2 -
TGTGCCAGTACTACTGGGAAGGGGAGGGGGGGAAACACTGAAGCTTTCTTT CASTTGKGRGGNTEAFF - TRBJ1-1 TRBV19 -
TGCGCCAGTGGGACAGGGGGCCGTATCGCTGAAGCTTTCTTT CASGTGGRIAEAFF TRBD1 TRBJ1-1 TRBV5-1 -
TGTGCCAGCTCACCTGGACCCCTCTACGAGCAGTACTTC CASSPGPLYEQYF - TRBJ2-7 TRBV18 -
TGTGCCAGCAGCCTGCGAGCGGTGTCCCACGAGCAGTACTTC CASSLRAVSHEQYF - TRBJ2-7 TRBV5-8 -
TGCGCCAGCAGCTATAACAGTGACACCGGGGAGCTGTTTTTT CASSYNSDTGELFF - TRBJ2-2 TRBV5-1 -
TGCGCCAGCAGTGAGTCGCTAGGAGGCCAGCGGGCTTTCTTT CASSESLGGQRAFF - TRBJ1-1 TRBV10-1 -